This paragraph covers one T cell receptor (beta chain) sequence. The data originate from a study of blood T cell repertoires in COVID-19. J was trimmed by 0 bases and V by 1 base; bases with no gene match: 7. Per germline, CDR1 LGHNA and CDR2 YNFKEQ. CDR3 length: 17 amino acids. The protocol was immunoSEQ multiplex PCR, while the TCRdb copy is restricted to in-frame clones and leaves out a portion. The sample consists of 300,000 or so clones, 86% of them appearing once. The chain has TRBV4-2 and TRBJ2-7, with TRBD2 matching 9 bases. The specimen was PBMCs or T cells enriched from blood (not recorded which). The sequence was collected from a middle-aged woman with acute COVID-19. CDR3 in DNA: TGTGCCAGCAGCCAAGTGGTGAGCGGGGGGACCTCCTACGAGCAGTACTTC. Translated, it gives CASSQVVSGGTSYEQYF.